This entry is about one T cell receptor (beta chain). Only in-frame clones appear in the TCRdb table, and some are missing; sequencing was by immunoSEQ multiplex PCR. The data hold 250,000 to 300,000 clones, with 70% to 90% observed a single time. These data belong to a study of blood T cell repertoires in COVID-19. Across the whole study: Samples came from the United States, Italy and Spain, spanning acute and convalescent COVID-19. Nucleic acid was either cDNA or gDNA, and it came from T cells, B-cell-depleted T cells, or PBMCs.

The cohort comprised adults aged roughly 18 to 95 years residing in around 25 US areas. What the recovered Cohort 3 donors had was two negative PCRs, clearance, or symptom resolution. Per the germline V gene, CDR1 is LGHDT and CDR2 is YNNKEL (reference sequence). V was cut by 0 bases and J by 3 bases, with 12 bases left in between. The CDR3 is made up of 16 amino acids. The sample taken for sequencing was PBMCs or T cells enriched from blood (not recorded which). V gene TRBV3-1 (or the pseudogene TRBV3-2) combines with J gene TRBJ1-3, with D unresolved. The TCR sequence derives from a woman aged 45-65 years who had recovered from COVID-19. Here the CDR3 reads CASSQDGEGDGNTIYF. CDR3 in DNA: TGTGCCAGCAGCCAAGATGGGGAGGGTGATGGAAACACCATATATTTT.